A single sample is the source of the 32 T cell receptor beta chains below, sequenced in a study of blood T cells in healthy people across ages. With a J-beta primer mix and a sample-barcoded 5' primer, a second PCR ran about 6 to 11 cycles. TCRdb analysed the 5' RACE reads with MiXCR anew, one entry per CDR3 protein. The sample shows some 710,000 distinct CDR3 sequences, around 50% of them seen only once. The sample taken for sequencing was blood. Every receptor here comes from a man of 80 years or more in good health.

This clonotype was counted a single time. For the CDR3, the DNA is TGTGCCAGCAGCCAAGCTGCTCACACCTACAATGAGCAGTTCTTC. This codes for CASSQAAHTYNEQFF. The V and J genes are TRBV3-1 and TRBJ2-1; D gene uncertain. Trimming removed 1 base at V and 2 bases at J, with 9 bases between. The germline gives CDR1 LGHDT, CDR2 YNNKEL (reference sequence). The length of the CDR3 is 15 residues.

This clonotype has only a few counts. The rearrangement joins TRBV20-1 to TRBJ2-7, with 7 nucleotides matching TRBD2. The CDR3 length is 16 residues. The junction had 11 bases not matched to a gene; V was cut back by 2 bases and J by 1 base. The germline V gene encodes CDR1 DFQATT and CDR2 SNEGSKA (reference sequence). Here the CDR3 reads CSARKGTSVQSYEQYF. In DNA form, the CDR3 reads TGCAGTGCTAGAAAAGGTACTAGCGTACAGTCCTACGAGCAGTACTTC.

The chain carries TRBV7-2 and TRBJ2-3; TRBD2 agrees at 8 bases. From germline, CDR1 is SGHTA and CDR2 FQGNSA. J lost 4 bases, V lost 4 bases, and 10 bases had no gene match. The CDR3 covers 16 residues. The CDR3 protein is CASSSSGGRLSDTQYF. The CDR3 DNA follows: TGTGCCAGCAGCTCTAGCGGCGGGAGGTTGTCAGATACGCAGTATTTT.

The genes are TRBV7-2 and TRBJ2-1; 9 nucleotides line up with TRBD2. CDR3 size: 15 residues. Trimming took 5 bases from V and 4 from J; bases not matched to a gene: 6. Per germline, CDR1 SGHTA and CDR2 FQGNSA. CDR3 amino acids: CASSNSGGGYNEQFF. The CDR3 nucleotides read TGTGCCAGCAGCAATAGCGGGGGTGGTTACAATGAGCAGTTCTTC. Combining the CDR3 with reference TRBV7-2 and TRBJ2-1 gives the whole variable domain GAGVSQSPSNKVTEKGKDVELRCDPISGHTALYWYRQSLGQGLEFLIYFQGNSAPDKSGLPSDRFSAERTGGSVSTLTIQRTQQEDSAVYLCASSNSGGGYNEQFFGPGTRLTVL.

The chain links TRBV7-2 to TRBJ2-1; D not resolved. The CDR3 loop spans 14 amino acids. The V and J ends lost 5 bases and 6 bases respectively, with 14 bases between them. Germline V gene lookup returns CDR1 SGHTA and CDR2 FQGNSA. The CDR3 region has the DNA TGTGCCAGCAGCCCCAGCAACCATCTCAATGAGCAGTTCTTC. Amino acid sequence: CASSPSNHLNEQFF.

The chain couples TRBV12-3 or TRBV12-4 to TRBJ1-5; D gene uncertain. The CDR3 length is 12 residues. V lost 6 bases to trimming and J lost 6 bases, with 9 bases between them. The DNA for the CDR3 is TGTGCCAGCAGCTCCACAAGTCAGCCCCAGCATTTT. Translating gives CASSSTSQPQHF.

This clonotype was recorded a few times. The junction and the germline gene differ at one end; a read error may be behind it. The chain couples TRBV27 to TRBJ2-1; TRBD2 agrees at 8 bases. The CDR3 consists of 14 residues. The V gene's germline CDR1 is MNHEY and CDR2 SMNVEV (reference sequence). The CDR3 DNA reads TGTGCCGGCAGTCTCAGCGGGAGCTACAATGAGCAGTTCTTC. Amino acid sequence: CAGSLSGSYNEQFF.

The chain has TRBV11-2 and TRBJ2-3, with 13 positions matching TRBD2. Germline V gives CDR1 SGHAT, CDR2 FQNNGV. V shed 4 bases, J shed 13 bases, and the junction held 11 bases outside the gene matches. The CDR3 is 15 amino acids. The CDR3 DNA reads as TGTGCCAGCAGCTACACCCCCGGGACTAGCGGGAAAAAGTATTTT. Protein sequence: CASSYTPGTSGKKYF.

The chain uses TRBV29-1 and TRBJ2-7; 11 nucleotides align to TRBD2. Germline CDR1 reads SQVTM; CDR2 reads ANQGSEA. CDR3 length: 13 amino acids. The ends lost 7 bases at V and 3 bases at J; junction bases unmatched: 5. CDR3 nucleotides: TGCAGCGCCCAGGGGACTAGCGGCTACGAGCAGTACTTC. It encodes CSAQGTSGYEQYF.

This chain joins TRBV5-6 and TRBJ2-7; 7 bases are a match to TRBD2. The J call may be wrong; the DNA end is better matched by TRBJ2-5. CDR1 SGHDT and CDR2 YYEEEE come from the germline V gene. The CDR3 contains 16 residues. The CDR3: CASSLVASGKKETQYF. In nucleotides, the CDR3 is TGTGCCAGCAGCTTGGTCGCTAGCGGTAAAAAAGAGACCCAGTACTTC.

This clonotype was picked up a small number of times. This chain uses TRBV20-1 with TRBJ2-5; D unclear. This CDR3 is 13 amino acids long. With 1 base removed from V and 2 bases from J, the gap between germline ends came to 8 bases. Germline values: CDR1 DFQATT, CDR2 SNEGSKA (reference sequence). The CDR3 DNA reads as TGCAGTGCTAGAGTGCCCCCACAAGAGACCCAGTACTTC. Its translation is CSARVPPQETQYF.

The V gene is TRBV11-3, the J gene TRBJ2-5; TRBD2 is a possible D gene (5 bases). Trimming shortened V by 1 base and J by 11 bases, and 14 bases separated the two germline ends. This CDR3 has 13 amino acids. Germline assignment: CDR1 SGHNT and CDR2 YENEEA. CDR3 sequence (DNA): TGTGCCAGCAGCTTAGGGAGGTACAATGAGCAGTACTTC. As protein: CASSLGRYNEQYF.

This clonotype was observed a handful of times. The rearrangement joins TRBV7-8 to TRBJ2-1, with TRBD1 matching 7 bases. This CDR3 spans 15 amino acids. V shed 3 bases and J 2 bases; nucleotides not matched to a gene: 4. Germline CDR1 and CDR2: SGHVS and FQNEAQ. This CDR3 is CASSFETGTYNEQFF. The CDR3 nucleotides are TGTGCCAGCAGCTTTGAGACAGGGACCTACAATGAGCAGTTCTTC. Based on the CDR3 plus reference TRBV7-8 and TRBJ2-1, the full variable domain is GAGVSQSPRYKVAKRGQDVALRCDPISGHVSLFWYQQALGQGPEFLTYFQNEAQLDKSGLPSDRFFAERPEGSVSTLKIQRTQQEDSAVYLCASSFETGTYNEQFFGPGTRLTVL.

A word on this clonotype: This could be a read error, since a much larger clone is one nucleotide away. The chain is built from TRBV20-1 and TRBJ2-1, with D tentatively TRBD1 (6 bases). There are 16 residues in the CDR3. CDR1 DFQATT and CDR2 SNEGSKA come from the germline V gene (reference sequence). CDR3 coding DNA: TGCAGTGCTAGAGAGTTCAGGGGTGGGTCCTACACTGAGCAGTTCTTC. Its translation is CSAREFRGGSYTEQFF.

This clonotype has just a few counts. This chain joins TRBV29-1 and TRBJ2-1; tentatively, D is TRBD2 (6 bases). From germline, CDR1 is SQVTM and CDR2 ANQGSEA. Trimming took off 7 bases at V and 9 bases at J, with 13 bases between the two ends. The CDR3 extends over 11 amino acids. The DNA for the CDR3 is TGCAGCGCTCGGGCGGGGATTGAGCAGTTCTTC. It codes for CSARAGIEQFF.

V usage is TRBV28 and J usage is TRBJ1-4, with TRBD1 matching 10 bases. Per the germline V gene, CDR1 is MDHEN and CDR2 is SYDVKM. V was clipped by 2 bases and J by 10 bases; unmatched bases: 1. This CDR3 region has 13 residues. The CDR3 spells CASSLGQGGKLFF. CDR3 sequence (DNA): TGTGCCAGCAGTTTAGGACAGGGGGGAAAACTGTTTTTT.

Notes on this clonotype: Possible read error: a much larger clone is one base away. The chain has TRBV12-3 or TRBV12-4 and TRBJ1-2; D uncertain. The CDR3 is 13 residues long. The CDR3 bases are TGTGCCGGCAGTTTAGTCGGGGAACATGGCTACACCTTC. Translated: CAGSLVGEHGYTF.

V gene TRBV11-2 combines with J gene TRBJ1-1; D might be TRBD1 (5 bases). The CDR3 is made up of 13 amino acids. CDR1 is SGHAT and CDR2 is FQNNGV in the germline V gene. With 6 bases removed from V and 2 bases from J, the gap between germline ends came to 10 bases. The CDR3 loop is CASRRGQNTEAFF. The DNA for the CDR3 is TGTGCCAGCAGGAGAGGACAAAACACTGAAGCTTTCTTT.

The V call is TRBV20-1, the J call TRBJ2-3; D is perhaps TRBD1 (5 bases). Germline CDR1 reads DFQATT; CDR2 reads SNEGSKA (reference sequence). The CDR3 has 12 amino acids. V was pared by 1 base and J by 5 bases, with 7 bases between. The CDR3, as DNA: TGCAGTGCTAGAGTAGGGGAAGATACGCAGTATTTT. This translates into CSARVGEDTQYF.

The rearrangement joins TRBV2 to TRBJ2-2; 8 bases agree with TRBD1. V lost 3 bases and J lost 5; bases outside the gene matches: 5. Germline V gene data show CDR1 as SNHLY and CDR2 as FYNNEI. The CDR3 loop spans 15 amino acids. The CDR3 spells CASSEGQVTTGELFF. DNA for the CDR3: TGTGCCAGCAGTGAGGGACAGGTTACTACCGGGGAGCTGTTTTTT. Full variable domain (rest looked up from reference TRBV2 and TRBJ2-2): EPEVTQTPSHQVTQMGQEVILRCVPISNHLYFYWYRQILGQKVEFLVSFYNNEISEKSEIFDDQFSVERPDGSNFTLKIRSTKLEDSAMYFCASSEGQVTTGELFFGEGSRLTVL.

The chain has TRBV12-3 or TRBV12-4 and TRBJ2-1, with D possibly matching TRBD1 (6 bases). The V end lost 10 bases, the J end lost 3 bases, and 10 bases lay between the germline ends. The length of the CDR3 is 12 residues. The CDR3 spells CATGTSYNEQFF. Written as DNA, the CDR3 is TGTGCCACCGGGACAAGCTACAATGAGCAGTTCTTC.

This rearrangement joins TRBV15 to TRBJ2-5; D is perhaps TRBD1 (6 bases). CDR1 LNHNV and CDR2 YYDKDF come from the germline V gene (reference sequence). The CDR3 loop spans 14 amino acids. V was cut by 0 bases and J by 9 bases, with 14 bases left in between. In nucleotides, the CDR3 is TGTGCCACCAGCAGAGATAAGGGGGAGATATCCCAGTACTTC. It codes for CATSRDKGEISQYF.

This clonotype was seen a handful of times. The chain combines TRBV5-1 with TRBJ2-3; 9 nucleotides agree with TRBD1. Germline CDR1 is SGHRS and CDR2 is YFSETQ. The CDR3 sequence is 20 residues long. Trimming took 4 bases from V and 0 from J; bases not matched to a gene: 18. The CDR3: CASSKVPGQGDLLSTDTQYF. The CDR3 DNA follows: TGCGCCAGCAGCAAGGTACCGGGACAGGGAGATCTATTGAGCACAGATACGCAGTATTTT.

V gene TRBV12-3 or TRBV12-4 combines with J gene TRBJ2-1; 11 bases are a match to TRBD2. This CDR3 has 17 amino acids. V trimming: 7 bases; J trimming: 5 bases; junction bases outside the gene matches: 13. CDR3 sequence reads: CASILRTSGSGNNEQFF. The CDR3, as DNA: TGTGCCAGCATCTTGCGTACTAGCGGGAGTGGGAACAATGAGCAGTTCTTC.

The chain couples TRBV4-2 to TRBJ1-1; D gene uncertain. CDR3 length equals 14 residues. Looked up from germline, CDR1 is LGHNA and CDR2 is YNFKEQ. Trimming took off 4 bases at V and 1 base at J, with 10 bases between the two ends. CDR3 in amino acids: CASSPLGENTEAFF. CDR3 nucleotides: TGTGCCAGCAGCCCCTTAGGAGAGAACACTGAAGCTTTCTTT.

The chain is built from TRBV6-1 and TRBJ2-7, with D possibly being TRBD2 (7 bases). Germline V gene sequence: CDR1 MNHNS, CDR2 SASEGT. With 1 base removed from V and 7 bases from J, the gap between germline ends came to 17 bases. The CDR3 is 15 amino acids. The CDR3 nucleotides are TGTGCCAGCAGTGAAGGCGGGGGCCCCCGGTGGGAGCAGTACTTC. This codes for CASSEGGGPRWEQYF.

The CDR3 is CASKMTGGQETQYF. CDR3 nucleotide sequence: TGCGCCAGCAAGATGACAGGGGGACAAGAGACCCAGTACTTC. The chain employs TRBV5-1 and TRBJ2-5, with 9 nucleotides matching TRBD1. Germline values: CDR1 SGHRS, CDR2 YFSETQ. The V segment lost 6 bases and the J segment 2 bases; nucleotides outside the gene matches: 5. The CDR3 length is 14 residues.

Turning to this clonotype: At one of its ends the junction is not consistent with the germline gene, which may arise from a read error. The chain combines TRBV6-2 or TRBV6-3 with TRBJ1-6; D is unclear. This CDR3 is built from 16 residues. Germline CDR1 is MNHEY and CDR2 is SVGEGT. The DNA of the CDR3 is TGTGCCGGCAGTTATCTTGCGAGCTCCTATAATTCACTCCTCCACTTT. Amino acids: CAGSYLASSYNSLLHF.

This chain's CDR3 is CASSLRRRDYSYEQYF. The CDR3 region has the DNA TGTGCCAGCAGCTTACGAAGGCGGGATTACTCCTACGAGCAGTACTTC. V gene TRBV7-2 combines with J gene TRBJ2-7, with D tentatively TRBD2 (6 bases). Germline assignment: CDR1 SGHTA and CDR2 FQGNSA. V was cut by 2 bases and J by 0 bases, with 14 bases left in between. The CDR3 is made up of 16 amino acids. The full variable domain, completed using reference TRBV7-2 and TRBJ2-7, is GAGVSQSPSNKVTEKGKDVELRCDPISGHTALYWYRQSLGQGLEFLIYFQGNSAPDKSGLPSDRFSAERTGGSVSTLTIQRTQQEDSAVYLCASSLRRRDYSYEQYFGPGTRLTVT.

For this clonotype: A read error may account for a junction end that differs from germline. The chain is built from TRBV6-2 or TRBV6-3 and TRBJ2-3; D gene unclear. The CDR3 spans 11 residues. Looked up from germline, CDR1 is MNHEY and CDR2 is SVGEGT. CDR3 in amino acids: CARSYQDTQYF. The CDR3 DNA reads TGTGCCCGCAGTTACCAAGATACGCAGTATTTT.

This clonotype turned up a few times. The gene calls are TRBV5-6 and TRBJ2-3; 10 bases match TRBD1. Germline V gene sequence: CDR1 SGHDT, CDR2 YYEEEE. The CDR3 extends over 15 amino acids. Trimming at V came to 4 bases and at J to 4 bases, leaving 6 bases not matched to a gene. DNA of the CDR3: TGTGCCAGCAGCGCATACGACAGGGGGCCAGATACGCAGTATTTT. This encodes CASSAYDRGPDTQYF.

This clonotype has a single count. The CDR3 DNA reads TGTGCCAGCAGCCCCCTACCCCTCAATGAGCAGTTCTTC. Protein sequence: CASSPLPLNEQFF. The V gene is TRBV11-2, the J gene TRBJ2-1; the D is unclear. CDR3 length equals 13 residues. CDR1 is SGHAT, CDR2 FQNNGV, per germline. V lost 5 bases to trimming and J lost 6 bases, with 11 bases between them. Variable domain in full (rest from reference TRBV11-2 and TRBJ2-1): EAGVAQSPRYKIIEKRQSVAFWCNPISGHATLYWYQQILGQGPKLLIQFQNNGVVDDSQLPKDRFSAERLKGVDSTLKIQPAKLEDSAVYLCASSPLPLNEQFFGPGTRLTVL.